The 5 T cell receptor beta chains given below trace back to one sample, sequenced in a study of tumor-infiltrating lymphocytes in oesophageal squamous cell carcinoma. TCRdb reprocessed the PCR reads with MiXCR, giving one entry per CDR3 protein. The sample records some 20,000 distinct CDR3 sequences, approximately 46% being singletons. Sequencing used esophageal tumor tissue. These receptor sequences come from a male donor with esophageal squamous cell carcinoma.

The gene calls are TRBV7-3 and TRBJ2-7; TRBD2 might be the D (7 bases). The end of the DNA is better explained by TRBJ2-1, so the J call may be wrong. The V gene's germline CDR1 is SGHTA and CDR2 FQGTGA. This CDR3 contains 16 residues. In DNA, the CDR3 is TGTGCCAGCAGCTTAACGTGGGGGAGGGGGTCTGTGGAGCAGTTCTTC. This translates into CASSLTWGRGSVEQFF.

This clonotype was observed many times. The V call is TRBV6-5, the J call TRBJ2-5, with no clear D. The J call could be wrong; TRBJ2-7 is a better fit for the DNA end. Germline V gene sequence: CDR1 MNHEY, CDR2 SVGAGI. The CDR3 runs 16 residues. Here the CDR3 reads CASSYSWEGLAYEQYF. CDR3 sequence (DNA): TGTGCCAGCAGTTACTCGTGGGAAGGATTAGCCTACGAGCAGTACTTC.

This rearrangement joins TRBV7-3 to TRBJ1-4; D ambiguous. Trimming stripped 5 bases from V and 4 bases from J, with 8 bases between. CDR1 and CDR2 (germline): SGHTA, FQGTGA. The CDR3 has 13 residues. The CDR3 coding sequence is TGTGCCAGCAGCGAAGGCCGTAATGAAAAACTGTTTTTT. It specifies CASSEGRNEKLFF. Full variable domain (outside the CDR3, taken from reference TRBV7-3 and TRBJ1-4): GAGVSQTPSNKVTEKGKYVELRCDPISGHTALYWYRQSLGQGPEFLIYFQGTGAADDSGLPNDRFFAVRPEGSVSTLKIQRTERGDSAVYLCASSEGRNEKLFFGSGTQLSVL.

Comment on this clonotype: The junction shows a germline mismatch at one end, possibly a read error. The chain uses TRBV7-6 and TRBJ2-3; D possibly corresponds to TRBD1 (8 bases). CDR3 length: 15 amino acids. Per germline, CDR1 SGHVS and CDR2 FNYEAQ. The DNA of the CDR3 is TGTGCCAGCAGCCCCCAGGACAGGGACTATAATGGCTACACCTTT. It codes for CASSPQDRDYNGYTF. Full variable domain (outside the CDR3, taken from reference TRBV7-6 and TRBJ2-3): GAGVSQSPRYKVTKRGQDVALRCDPISGHVSLYWYRQALGQGPEFLTYFNYEAQQDKSGLPNDRFSAERPEGSISTLTIQRTEQRDSAMYRCASSPQDRDYNGYTFGPGTRLTVL.

This clonotype was seen at least ten times. The chain joins TRBV7-8 to TRBJ2-7; 11 bases fit TRBD2. CDR3 length: 18 amino acids. The V and J ends lost 2 bases and 6 bases, in that order; junction bases with no gene match: 15. Germline V gene data show CDR1 as SGHVS and CDR2 as FQNEAQ. CDR3 bases: TGTGCCAGCAGCTTATTGCTAGCGGGAGGAGAGAGCGTCCTCGAGCAGTACTTC. The encoded protein is CASSLLLAGGESVLEQYF.